What follows are 29 T cell receptor beta chains derived from one specimen sequenced in a study of blood T cells in healthy people across ages. Primers used in a second PCR of roughly 7 to 11 cycles were a sample-barcoded 5' primer and a J-beta primer mix. Using its own MiXCR run on the 5' RACE reads, TCRdb lists one record per CDR3 protein. The sample consists of over a million distinct CDR3 sequences, around 40% of them appearing once. The specimen was blood. The origin of the receptors is a woman aged 18 to 35 in good health.

V usage is TRBV5-6 and J usage is TRBJ2-1, with 9 bases aligning to TRBD2. Germline values: CDR1 SGHDT, CDR2 YYEEEE. This CDR3 comprises 16 residues. V lost 0 bases and J lost 8; bases outside the gene matches: 9. CDR3 in amino acids: CASSLAPTGLADEQFF. CDR3 DNA sequence: TGTGCCAGCAGCTTGGCCCCCACGGGACTAGCTGATGAGCAGTTCTTC.

This clonotype has a handful of counts. The genes are TRBV11-3 and TRBJ2-5; D gene ambiguous. Germline CDR1 SGHNT, CDR2 YENEEA. This CDR3 spans 16 amino acids. Trimming pared 3 bases from V and 1 base from J, leaving 15 bases between. The CDR3 bases are TGTGCCAGCAGCTTGGGGAACGCTGGCCTCCAAGAGACCCAGTACTTC. It codes for CASSLGNAGLQETQYF.

This chain links TRBV20-1 with TRBJ2-3; tentatively, D is TRBD2 (6 bases). The V end lost 6 bases, the J end lost 1 base, and 14 bases lay between the germline ends. Germline V lookup: CDR1 DFQATT, CDR2 SNEGSKA (reference sequence). The CDR3 is 14 residues long. The CDR3 DNA follows: TGCAGTGCCAAAAGTGGGGAGGGCACAGATACGCAGTATTTT. Translation: CSAKSGEGTDTQYF.

This clonotype was seen more than once but under ten times. V gene TRBV27 combines with J gene TRBJ2-3; no reliable D call. Germline V gene sequence: CDR1 MNHEY, CDR2 SMNVEV (reference sequence). There are 12 residues in the CDR3. V dropped 3 bases and J dropped 7 bases, with 8 bases sitting between them. The CDR3 coding sequence is TGTGCCAGCAGTTTCAGCAAGCATACGCAGTATTTT. This encodes CASSFSKHTQYF.

This clonotype was found a few times. The gene calls are TRBV4-2 and TRBJ1-2; 7 positions agree with TRBD1. The CDR3 sequence is 14 residues long. Germline CDR1 is LGHNA and CDR2 is YNFKEQ. Losses at the gene ends were 4 bases for V and 3 bases for J; bases not matched to a gene: 5. CDR3 sequence: CASSLGGDYYGYTF. The CDR3 DNA reads TGTGCCAGCAGCCTAGGGGGCGATTACTATGGCTACACCTTC.

The genes are TRBV7-9 and TRBJ2-7, with 7 bases lining up with TRBD1. The V gene end was trimmed by 4 bases and the J gene end by 5 bases; junction bases not matched to a gene: 11. CDR3 length equals 15 residues. The germline V gene encodes CDR1 SEHNR and CDR2 FQNEAQ (reference sequence). CDR3 sequence reads: CASSSSQGEIDEQYF. CDR3 coding DNA: TGTGCCAGCAGCTCCTCGCAGGGGGAAATCGACGAGCAGTACTTC.

The chain employs TRBV24-1 and TRBJ2-1; the match to TRBD2 covers 14 bases. V was clipped by 3 bases and J by 13 bases; unmatched bases: 7. Germline lookup yields CDR1 KGHDR and CDR2 SFDVKD. The CDR3 sequence is 15 residues long. The CDR3 sequence: CATSDRGTSGSGQFF. In nucleotides, the CDR3 is TGTGCCACCAGTGATAGGGGGACTAGCGGGAGTGGCCAGTTCTTC.

This clonotype was recorded a few times. The rearrangement joins TRBV4-1 to TRBJ2-7; D tentatively reads TRBD1 or TRBD2 (5 bases each). The germline V and J ends were trimmed by 5 bases and 3 bases, with 14 bases remaining between them. Per the germline V gene, CDR1 is MGHRA and CDR2 is YSYEKL. The CDR3 contains 14 residues. CDR3: CASSYGDGHYEQYF. The DNA of the CDR3 is TGCGCCAGCAGCTACGGGGACGGCCACTACGAGCAGTACTTC.

This clonotype has a handful of counts. The chain uses TRBV12-5 and TRBJ2-1; D unresolved. The CDR3 is made up of 16 amino acids. The germline gives CDR1 LGHNT, CDR2 FRNRAP. V was trimmed by 6 bases and J by 0 bases, leaving 15 bases between them. Here the CDR3 reads CASGIGWGSSYNEQFF. CDR3 sequence (DNA): TGTGCTAGTGGGATCGGTTGGGGAAGCTCCTACAATGAGCAGTTCTTC. Full variable domain (missing parts from reference TRBV12-5 and TRBJ2-1): DARVTQTPRHKVTEMGQEVTMRCQPILGHNTVFWYRQTMMQGLELLAYFRNRAPLDDSGMPKDRFSAEMPDATLATLKIQPSEPRDSAVYFCASGIGWGSSYNEQFFGPGTRLTVL.

This clonotype appeared a few times. V gene TRBV4-1 combines with J gene TRBJ2-1; perhaps TRBD2 as D (6 bases). Trimming cost V 1 base and J 9 bases, with 10 bases left between them. Germline V gene lookup returns CDR1 MGHRA and CDR2 YSYEKL. The length of the CDR3 is 13 residues. The CDR3 DNA reads TGCGCCAGCAGCCAAGCCTCCGGGGGTGAGCAGTTCTTC. This sequence encodes CASSQASGGEQFF.

The CDR3 loop is CASSSGVTSYEQYF. CDR3 coding DNA: TGTGCCAGCAGTTCAGGGGTTACTTCCTACGAGCAGTACTTC. The genes are TRBV25-1 and TRBJ2-7, with D perhaps matching TRBD1 (6 bases). The germline V gene has CDR1 MGHDK and CDR2 SYGVNS. Trimming took 5 bases from V and 1 from J, leaving 12 bases between them. CDR3 length: 14 amino acids.

This clonotype came up a few times. The chain employs TRBV10-3 and TRBJ1-1; perhaps TRBD1 as D (5 bases). Germline values: CDR1 ENHRY, CDR2 SYGVKD. V was trimmed by 4 bases and J by 2 bases, leaving 14 bases between them. CDR3 length equals 15 residues. The DNA of the CDR3 is TGTGCCATCAGTGCTCAGACAGAGGACAACACTGAAGCTTTCTTT. Its protein product is CAISAQTEDNTEAFF.

This clonotype has a handful of counts. The chain employs TRBV29-1 and TRBJ2-1; D is possibly TRBD1 or TRBD2 (5 bases each). There are 14 residues in the CDR3. V lost 5 bases, J lost 6 bases, and 17 bases lay in between. The germline gives CDR1 SQVTM, CDR2 ANQGSEA. The CDR3: CSVRGHHKSNEQFF. The CDR3 region has the DNA TGCAGCGTTCGGGGCCACCATAAATCCAATGAGCAGTTCTTC.

This sequence joins TRBV10-3 and TRBJ2-1; 9 nucleotides align to TRBD1. J was trimmed by 1 base and V by 6 bases; bases with no gene match: 4. Germline V gene data show CDR1 as ENHRY and CDR2 as SYGVKD. The CDR3 contains 15 residues. As DNA, the CDR3 is TGTGCCATCAGAGGGGGGACAGGGTCCTACAATGAGCAGTTCTTC. Translation gives CAIRGGTGSYNEQFF.

V and J are TRBV5-5 and TRBJ2-5; D not resolved. The CDR3 is made up of 16 amino acids. V was clipped by 0 bases and J by 0 bases, with 12 bases between them. The germline gives CDR1 SGHKS, CDR2 YYEKEE (reference sequence). The CDR3 region has the DNA TGTGCCAGCAGCTTGGATATCTCTATGTACCAAGAGACCCAGTACTTC. Its translation is CASSLDISMYQETQYF. Full variable domain (missing parts from reference TRBV5-5 and TRBJ2-5): DAGVTQSPTHLIKTRGQQVTLRCSPISGHKSVSWYQQVLGQGPQFIFQYYEKEERGRGNFPDRFSARQFPNYSSELNVNALLLGDSALYLCASSLDISMYQETQYFGPGTRLLVL.

Turning to this clonotype: A junction end diverges from the germline sequence, so it may reflect a read error. The rearrangement joins TRBV5-1 to TRBJ2-7; D not certain. The germline V gene has CDR1 SGHRS and CDR2 YFSETQ. The CDR3 is 13 residues long. Written as DNA, the CDR3 is TGCGCCAGCAGCTTGTCTCCCTCCTACGAGCGGTACTTC. Its protein is CASSLSPSYERYF.

V gene TRBV6-5 combines with J gene TRBJ1-1; tentative D call: TRBD1 (5 bases). The CDR3 has 13 residues. From germline, CDR1 is MNHEY and CDR2 SVGAGI. V lost 10 bases to trimming and J lost 11 bases, with 23 bases between them. The DNA for the CDR3 is TGTGCCACCAAGAGTACGGGACGACCGGCGGCTTTCTTT. Translated, it gives CATKSTGRPAAFF.

The CDR3 DNA reads as TGTGCCAGCAGTGGAGGACTAGCGGGGGTGGAGACCCAGTACTTC. Its protein is CASSGGLAGVETQYF. This chain connects TRBV6-5 to TRBJ2-5; TRBD2 aligns across 13 bases. The V gene end was trimmed by 5 bases and the J gene end by 5 bases; junction bases not matched to a gene: 5. Looked up from germline, CDR1 is MNHEY and CDR2 is SVGAGI. CDR3 size: 15 residues.

This clonotype was seen only a few times. The V gene is TRBV6-5, the J gene TRBJ2-1; 7 bases agree with TRBD2. Germline V gene data show CDR1 as MNHEY and CDR2 as SVGAGI. CDR3 length: 16 residues. The V segment lost 0 bases and the J segment 6 bases; nucleotides outside the gene matches: 8. This CDR3 is CASSYSSRLAFNEQFF. CDR3 in DNA: TGTGCCAGCAGTTACTCGTCAAGACTAGCCTTCAATGAGCAGTTCTTC.

The chain has TRBV7-6 and TRBJ2-7, with D tentatively TRBD1 (5 bases). The V gene's germline CDR1 is SGHVS and CDR2 FNYEAQ. CDR3 length: 16 amino acids. V was cut by 3 bases and J by 2 bases, with 17 bases left in between. CDR3 bases: TGTGCCAGCAGCTTTTCATCAGGGTCCGGCCCCTACGAGCAGTACTTC. Translated, it gives CASSFSSGSGPYEQYF.

The chain couples TRBV12-3 or TRBV12-4 to TRBJ2-1, with TRBD2 matching over 13 bases. This CDR3 comprises 16 residues. J gave up 8 bases and V 5 bases, and 9 bases lay outside the gene matches. The CDR3 region is CASSRTSGRRGDEQFF. In nucleotides, the CDR3 is TGTGCCAGCAGTAGGACTAGCGGGAGAAGGGGCGATGAGCAGTTCTTC.

The chain recombines TRBV4-1 with TRBJ2-7; 8 bases match TRBD1. Trimming cost V 1 base and J 3 bases; bases outside gene matches: 5. The germline V gene has CDR1 MGHRA and CDR2 YSYEKL. The CDR3 is 15 residues long. CDR3 in amino acids: CASSQVVQGDYEQYF. CDR3 nucleotides: TGCGCCAGCAGCCAAGTGGTACAGGGGGACTACGAGCAGTACTTC.

This clonotype occurred a few times. CDR3 amino acids: CASSEWRQETQYF. Here the CDR3 DNA reads TGTGCCAGCAGTGAGTGGAGACAAGAGACCCAGTACTTC. This chain uses TRBV2 with TRBJ2-5; D is unresolved. There are 13 residues in the CDR3. The V end was cut by 3 bases, the J end by 2 bases, with 7 bases between. Germline V gene data show CDR1 as SNHLY and CDR2 as FYNNEI.

This clonotype was recorded a few times. The chain couples TRBV6-5 to TRBJ1-5; D remains unclear. Germline V gives CDR1 MNHEY, CDR2 SVGAGI. Trimming took off 8 bases at V and 4 bases at J, with 21 bases between the two ends. The CDR3 runs 16 residues. CDR3 sequence reads: CASQPTSVGSNQPQHF. CDR3 DNA: TGTGCCAGCCAACCGACTTCAGTCGGGTCAAATCAGCCCCAGCATTTT.

The chain is built from TRBV5-6 and TRBJ2-1; TRBD2 is a possible D gene (6 bases). Trimming left V 0 bases short and J 6 bases short, with 16 bases between. CDR3 size: 16 residues. Germline lookup yields CDR1 SGHDT and CDR2 YYEEEE. In DNA form, the CDR3 reads TGTGCCAGCAGCTTGGCCGCTCTAGCGAGGAGCAATGAGCAGTTCTTC. This encodes CASSLAALARSNEQFF.

The chain recombines TRBV9 with TRBJ1-3, with a weak D call TRBD1 (6 bases). From germline, CDR1 is SGDLS and CDR2 YYNGEE. The CDR3 contains 17 residues. V was cut by 0 bases and J by 0 bases, with 13 bases left in between. CDR3 residues: CASSVAGQGHSGNTIYF. CDR3 DNA: TGTGCCAGCAGCGTAGCGGGACAAGGCCACTCTGGAAACACCATATATTTT.

V and J are TRBV9 and TRBJ2-1, with TRBD2 matching over 7 bases. The CDR3 spans 12 residues. The trim removed 3 bases at V and 12 bases at J, leaving 6 bases unmatched. Germline V gene data show CDR1 as SGDLS and CDR2 as YYNGEE. In nucleotides, the CDR3 is TGTGCCAGCAGCGGTGATGGGAGGGGGCAGTTCTTC. Translation gives CASSGDGRGQFF. Combining the CDR3 with reference TRBV9 and TRBJ2-1 gives the whole variable domain DSGVTQTPKHLITATGQRVTLRCSPRSGDLSVYWYQQSLDQGLQFLIQYYNGEERAKGNILERFSAQQFPDLHSELNLSSLELGDSALYFCASSGDGRGQFFGPGTRLTVL.

This rearrangement joins TRBV7-2 to TRBJ2-7; tentatively, D is TRBD2 (6 bases). V shed 0 bases and J shed 0 bases, with 12 bases lying between them. The germline gives CDR1 SGHTA, CDR2 FQGNSA. This CDR3 region has 16 residues. CDR3 nucleotides: TGTGCCAGCAGCTTAGCGAGTCTAGCGAGCTCCTACGAGCAGTACTTC. Protein sequence: CASSLASLASSYEQYF.

This clonotype was counted a few times. The chain links TRBV2 to TRBJ1-5; D may be TRBD1 (5 bases). Germline V lookup: CDR1 SNHLY, CDR2 FYNNEI. The CDR3 totals 13 residues. Between the trimmed V and J ends, which lost 6 bases and 0 bases, there was a span of 6 bases. CDR3 DNA sequence: TGTGCCAGCAGGACAGATAGCAATCAGCCCCAGCATTTT. Residues: CASRTDSNQPQHF. Full variable domain (outside the CDR3, taken from reference TRBV2 and TRBJ1-5): EPEVTQTPSHQVTQMGQEVILRCVPISNHLYFYWYRQILGQKVEFLVSFYNNEISEKSEIFDDQFSVERPDGSNFTLKIRSTKLEDSAMYFCASRTDSNQPQHFGDGTRLSIL.